This TCR beta chain stems from a study of low-dose radiotherapy and immunotherapy resistance in tumors. With TRAV- and TRBV-specific primers, first-strand cDNA was made, covering the alpha and beta chains. With a V-primer adapter and a constant-region primer, TCRs were amplified for 20 PCR cycles. TCRdb passed the reads through MiXCR, listing each CDR3 protein once. This table has 65,000 to 85,000 distinct CDR3 sequences, roughly 17% appearing once. This sample's time point: after trial treatment. The treatment was: LDRT plus nivolumab, ipilimumab, low-dose cyclophosphamide and aspirin (RACIN trial). Ipilimumab, nivolumab, aspirin, low-dose cyclophosphamide and low-dose radiotherapy were administered to donors. Advanced solid tumors lacking tumor-infiltrating lymphocytes characterized eligible patients. Germline CDR1 reads MDHEN; CDR2 reads SYDVKM. Between the trimmed V and J ends, which lost 1 base and 4 bases, there was a span of 13 bases. The CDR3 length is 15 residues.

This clonotype was seen repeatedly, ten times or more. The clonotype originates from a male donor with prostate cancer. The sample in question was PBMCs, obtained after low-dose radiotherapy plus immunotherapy. The chain employs TRBV28 and TRBJ1-1, with D possibly being TRBD1 (6 bases). As DNA, the CDR3 is TGTGCCAGCAGTTTATACAATGTAGGGGGCACTGAAGCTTTCTTT. Translated: CASSLYNVGGTEAFF.